This T cell receptor (beta chain) was observed in a study of early T cells in non-severe SARS-CoV-2 infection. About the study: Unpaired chains resulted from sequencing bulk RNA of unsorted whole blood. Study results and limitations: Comparison of clonotypes with VDJdb favored anti-spike CD8 responses while missing private and CD4 specificities.

Attachment of unique molecular identifiers to individual cDNA molecules was performed. TCRdb redid the calling of the 5' RACE reads with MiXCR, one entry per CDR3 protein. The sample lists some 97,000 distinct CDR3 sequences; 9.5% to 11% were seen once. In this sample, this clonotype turned up many times. Its cognate antigen is unknown. This TCR derives from an adult who was a healthcare worker with PCR-confirmed SARS-CoV-2 infection or an uninfected control (not recorded which). The input for sequencing was whole blood, taken at baseline.

CDR3 residues: CASSFYRGQDTQYF. CDR3 in DNA: TGTGCCAGCAGCTTCTATAGGGGGCAAGATACGCAGTATTTT. The rearrangement links TRBV5-5 to TRBJ2-3; 7 nucleotides align to TRBD1. The CDR3 sequence is 14 residues long. Trimming took 2 bases from V and 5 from J; bases not matched to a gene: 5. From germline, CDR1 is SGHKS and CDR2 YYEKEE (reference sequence).